Below, 7 T cell receptor beta chains from the same sample are listed, as sequenced in a study of T cell responses to AZD1222 COVID-19 vaccine. Clones were read by immunoSEQ multiplex PCR, and TCRdb kept only the in-frame ones, dropping some. The repertoire holds just under 95,000 clones, approximately 91% seen once, with around a fifth in the top ten. The sequencing here drew on peripheral blood, taken on day 0 of AZD1222 vaccination. These receptor sequences come from an adult in good health.

The count of this clone is one. CDR3 nucleotide sequence: TGTGCCAGCAAGACACAGGGGGCGCGAAGCCAGCCCCAGCATTTT. Translated: CASKTQGARSQPQHF. The chain recombines TRBV28 with TRBJ1-5; 9 bases are shared with TRBD1. This CDR3 has 15 residues. V gave up 7 bases and J gave up 7 bases; unmatched junction bases: 11. Per germline, CDR1 MDHEN and CDR2 SYDVKM.

The chain's CDR3 is CSASGQREQYF. The CDR3 DNA sequence: TGCAGTGCTAGCGGGCAGCGCGAGCAGTACTTC. V usage is TRBV20-1 and J usage is TRBJ2-7; D ambiguous. The CDR3 loop spans 11 amino acids. CDR1 is DFQATT, CDR2 SNEGSKA, per germline (reference sequence). Trimming removed 3 bases from V and 6 bases from J, with 9 bases in between.

V is TRBV9 and J is TRBJ1-6; D gene ambiguous. The length of the CDR3 is 15 residues. The germline V gene has CDR1 SGDLS and CDR2 YYNGEE. Trimming removed 0 bases from V and 5 bases from J, with 9 bases in between. CDR3 DNA: TGTGCCAGCAGCGTAGGGACGGCCCATAATTCACCCCTCCACTTT. Translation gives CASSVGTAHNSPLHF.

The V gene is TRBV7-9, the J gene TRBJ2-5; D unclear. This CDR3 comprises 11 residues. The V gene's germline CDR1 is SEHNR and CDR2 FQNEAQ (reference sequence). V dropped 5 bases and J dropped 5 bases, with 6 bases sitting between them. Written as DNA, the CDR3 is TGTGCCAGCAGCCCCAGTGAGACCCAGTACTTC. This sequence encodes CASSPSETQYF.

The V gene is TRBV4-2, the J gene TRBJ1-6; D ambiguous. V lost 1 base, J lost 4 bases, and 8 bases lay in between. The CDR3 is made up of 15 amino acids. The germline V gene has CDR1 LGHNA and CDR2 YNFKEQ. In DNA, the CDR3 is TGTGCCAGCAGCCAAGCTTTACAATATAATTCACCCCTCCACTTT. Translation gives CASSQALQYNSPLHF.

The gene calls are TRBV3-1 (or the pseudogene TRBV3-2) and TRBJ2-2, with D tentatively TRBD1 or TRBD2 (5 bases each). CDR1 and CDR2 (germline): LGHDT, YNNKEL (reference sequence). The ends were cut back, 6 bases at V and 2 bases at J, with 13 bases in the middle. CDR3 length equals 15 residues. The CDR3 sequence: CASRAGTLNTGELFF. The CDR3 DNA is TGTGCCAGCAGGGCCGGGACCCTAAACACCGGGGAGCTGTTTTTT.

The rearrangement links TRBV19 to TRBJ2-7; weak D call: TRBD1 (6 bases). The germline V and J ends were trimmed by 0 bases and 3 bases, with 15 bases remaining between them. CDR1 LNHDA and CDR2 SQIVND come from the germline V gene (reference sequence). The CDR3 loop spans 16 amino acids. The CDR3 loop is CASSIEGGAKFYEQYF. CDR3 bases: TGTGCCAGTAGTATAGAAGGGGGTGCTAAATTCTACGAGCAGTACTTC.